The TCR beta chain described here comes from a study of early T cells in non-severe SARS-CoV-2 infection. Each CDR3 protein is one row after TCRdb ran MiXCR on the 5' RACE reads. Seen here are about 77,000 distinct CDR3 sequences, 7.5% to 10% observed once, and the top ten hold about 4.6%. Germline loops: CDR1 SGHAT, CDR2 FQNNGV. With V trimmed by 4 bases and J by 0 bases, 12 bases remained unmatched. The CDR3 has 18 residues. The material sequenced was whole blood. The clonotype originates from an adult who was a healthcare worker with PCR-confirmed SARS-CoV-2 infection or an uninfected control (not recorded which). The rearrangement links TRBV11-2 to TRBJ2-4; 7 nucleotides match TRBD2. The DNA for the CDR3 is TGTGCCAGCAGCTCGCTGCACACGGGACTACTAGCCAAAAACATTCAGTACTTC. It is translated as CASSSLHTGLLAKNIQYF.